Presented here are 2 T cell receptor beta chains from one specimen sequenced in a study of spatial heterogeneity in lung cancer. The study's findings and limits: Higher tumor mutation counts went along with higher counts of expanded intratumoral alpha and beta TCRs.

Which antigens these TCRs recognize remains unknown. TCRdb reprocessed the 5' RACE reads via MiXCR and lists one record per CDR3 protein. The sample has 18,000 or so distinct CDR3 sequences, 5.5% to 6% seen once. The time point denotes: sample taken at primary tumor resection. Sequencing was performed on lung tumor tissue, taken at surgery. These receptors were taken from a female donor with early-stage non-small cell lung cancer.

Judged by abundance, this clonotype is medium-sized. V is TRBV5-1 and J is TRBJ1-5, with D unresolved. V shed 7 bases and J shed 2 bases, with 25 bases lying between them. CDR3 length: 18 residues. Germline V gives CDR1 SGHRS, CDR2 YFSETQ. CDR3 bases: TGCGCCAGCTCAATTGGGCCCCGGTTTCGGGGTGGCAATCAGCCCCAGCATTTT. Residues: CASSIGPRFRGGNQPQHF. The full variable domain, completed using reference TRBV5-1 and TRBJ1-5, is KAGVTQTPRYLIKTRGQQVTLSCSPISGHRSVSWYQQTPGQGLQFLFEYFSETQRNKGNFPGRFSGRQFSNSRSEMNVSTLELGDSALYLCASSIGPRFRGGNQPQHFGDGTRLSIL.

The V and J genes are TRBV9 and TRBJ2-5; weak D call: TRBD1 (5 bases). The CDR3 consists of 14 residues. CDR1 and CDR2 (germline): SGDLS, YYNGEE. V was pared by 0 bases and J by 1 base, with 7 bases between. The CDR3 loop reads CASSVGGGQETQYF. CDR3 nucleotides: TGTGCCAGCAGCGTAGGGGGCGGCCAAGAGACCCAGTACTTC. The whole variable domain, remainder taken from reference TRBV9 and TRBJ2-5, is DSGVTQTPKHLITATGQRVTLRCSPRSGDLSVYWYQQSLDQGLQFLIQYYNGEERAKGNILERFSAQQFPDLHSELNLSSLELGDSALYFCASSVGGGQETQYFGPGTRLLVL.